These 10 T cell receptor beta chains were sequenced from one sample in a study of OX40 agonist ivuxolimab in advanced cancers. The data were produced by immunoSEQ multiplex PCR, yet TCRdb's version contains in-frame clones alone and is incomplete. This table holds nearly 90,000 clones, 80% to 90% found once. The input for sequencing was CD4+ or CD8+ T cells sorted from blood, taken in a trial of the OX40 agonist ivuxolimab. Receptors were obtained from an adult with an advanced solid tumor such as melanoma, head and neck, liver or kidney cancer.

This sequence joins TRBV30 and TRBJ1-1, with D uncertain. This CDR3 is 12 amino acids long. Trimming removed 7 bases at V and 3 bases at J, with 12 bases between. CDR1 and CDR2 (germline): GTSNPN, SVGIG (reference sequence). DNA for the CDR3: TGTGCCTCAAAGGACCCCTACACTGAAGCTTTCTTT. Protein sequence: CASKDPYTEAFF.

The CDR3 bases are TGTGCCAGTAGTAGATCACAGGGGGCGAGCACAGATACGCAGTATTTT. It encodes CASSRSQGASTDTQYF. The chain links TRBV19 to TRBJ2-3; TRBD1 matches 9 bases. The CDR3 spans 16 residues. The V gene end was trimmed by 4 bases and the J gene end by 0 bases; junction bases not matched to a gene: 5. Germline CDR1 and CDR2: LNHDA and SQIVND (reference sequence). Full variable domain (outside the CDR3, taken from reference TRBV19 and TRBJ2-3): DGGITQSPKYLFRKEGQNVTLSCEQNLNHDAMYWYRQDPGQGLRLIYYSQIVNDFQKGDIAEGYSVSREKKESFPLTVTSAQKNPTAFYLCASSRSQGASTDTQYFGPGTRLTVL.

Concerning this clone: Other DNA sequences within the sample encode an identical CDR3. The chain recombines TRBV9 with TRBJ2-1; D unclear. The CDR3 has 15 residues. Germline CDR1 SGDLS, CDR2 YYNGEE. Trimming shortened V by 1 base and J by 3 bases, and 11 bases separated the two germline ends. CDR3 sequence (DNA): TGTGCCAGCAGCGTAAGGGATATTAGCTACAATGAGCAGTTCTTC. Encoded protein: CASSVRDISYNEQFF.

CDR3 in amino acids: CASSPQGGLTDTQYF. The CDR3 DNA follows: TGCGCCAGCAGCCCTCAGGGGGGACTCACAGATACGCAGTATTTT. The J gene is TRBJ2-3, the V gene TRBV5-1; D is perhaps TRBD1 (7 bases). V gave up 4 bases and J gave up 2 bases, with 14 bases separating them. This CDR3 comprises 15 residues. Germline V CDR1 and CDR2: SGHRS, YFSETQ.

The V and J genes are TRBV7-8 and TRBJ1-5; D not certain. The germline V gene encodes CDR1 SGHVS and CDR2 FQNEAQ. Deletions cut 0 bases from V and 0 bases from J, with 15 bases between. This CDR3 is 18 amino acids long. DNA for the CDR3: TGTGCCAGCAGCTTAGCTAGGTCTGTATCCTATAGCAATCAGCCCCAGCATTTT. Its protein is CASSLARSVSYSNQPQHF.

The chain has TRBV18 and TRBJ2-3, with 8 bases lining up with TRBD2. Germline V gene sequence: CDR1 KGHSH, CDR2 LQKENI. The CDR3 runs to 15 residues. With 9 bases clipped from V and 4 bases from J, the junction kept 12 bases outside the gene matches. CDR3 DNA: TGTGCCAGTTTGACGGCGGGGGGCGGAGCAGATACGCAGTATTTT. It yields the protein CASLTAGGGADTQYF.

The chain links TRBV11-2 to TRBJ1-5; no reliable D call. From germline, CDR1 is SGHAT and CDR2 FQNNGV. The V end was cut by 1 base, the J end by 5 bases, with 6 bases between. This CDR3 is 13 amino acids long. CDR3 sequence (DNA): TGTGCCAGCAGCTTAGCTCGGGATCAGCCCCAGCATTTT. This sequence encodes CASSLARDQPQHF. Drawing the rest from reference TRBV11-2 and TRBJ1-5, the complete variable domain is EAGVAQSPRYKIIEKRQSVAFWCNPISGHATLYWYQQILGQGPKLLIQFQNNGVVDDSQLPKDRFSAERLKGVDSTLKIQPAKLEDSAVYLCASSLARDQPQHFGDGTRLSIL.

The chain carries TRBV10-2 and TRBJ2-5; D perhaps matches TRBD2 (6 bases). This CDR3 has 14 residues. Per germline, CDR1 WSHSY and CDR2 SAAADI. V was pared by 7 bases and J by 2 bases, with 14 bases between. The CDR3 sequence: CASMRWRGQETQYF. CDR3 DNA sequence: TGCGCCAGCATGAGGTGGAGGGGACAAGAGACCCAGTACTTC.

The chain has TRBV5-4 and TRBJ2-5; 7 positions match TRBD2. V lost 0 bases and J lost 5; bases outside the gene matches: 4. From germline, CDR1 is SGHNT and CDR2 YYREEE (reference sequence). The CDR3 is 14 amino acids. This CDR3 is CASSLGGRDETQYF. CDR3 sequence (DNA): TGTGCCAGCAGCTTGGGGGGGAGGGACGAGACCCAGTACTTC.

Written as DNA, the CDR3 is TGCGCCAGCAGCCAAGCCCCCCCTGACAGGGGGGTCAAAAAGAGCACTGAAGCTTTCTTT. It is translated as CASSQAPPDRGVKKSTEAFF. The chain joins TRBV4-3 to TRBJ1-1; 9 nucleotides align to TRBD1. Germline V gene data show CDR1 as LGHNA and CDR2 as YSLEER. The ends lost 1 base at V and 4 bases at J; junction bases unmatched: 19. This CDR3 region has 20 residues.